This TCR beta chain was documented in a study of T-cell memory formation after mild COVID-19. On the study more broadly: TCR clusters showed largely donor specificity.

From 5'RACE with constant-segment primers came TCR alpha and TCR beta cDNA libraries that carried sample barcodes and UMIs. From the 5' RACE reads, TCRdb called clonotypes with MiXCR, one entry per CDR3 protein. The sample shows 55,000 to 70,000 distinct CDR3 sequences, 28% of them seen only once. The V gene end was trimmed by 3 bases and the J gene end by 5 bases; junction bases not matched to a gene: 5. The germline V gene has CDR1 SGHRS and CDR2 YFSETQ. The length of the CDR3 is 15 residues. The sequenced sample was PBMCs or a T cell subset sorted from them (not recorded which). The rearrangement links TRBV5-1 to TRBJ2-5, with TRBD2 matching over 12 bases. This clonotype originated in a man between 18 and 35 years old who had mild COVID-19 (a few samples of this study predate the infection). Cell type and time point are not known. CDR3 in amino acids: CASSSTSGSWETQYF. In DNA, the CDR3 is TGCGCCAGCAGCTCGACTAGCGGGAGTTGGGAGACCCAGTACTTC.